The entry below gives a single T cell receptor (beta chain) sequence along with its context. No antigen is known for it. This specimen belongs to a study of vaccination and CD4 T cells after COVID-19. About the study: Spike peptides, overlapping and drawn from SARS-CoV-2, HCoV-NL63, HCoV-OC43 and HCoV-229E, were used to stimulate cells. Findings and limits, study-wide: Spike mono-reactivity was the property of 304 of 307 vaccine-specific clones in convalescent patients.

Trimming stripped 2 bases from V and 4 bases from J, with 9 bases between. CDR3 length: 14 residues. An Oncomine TCR Beta short-read assay was used to sequence the DNA from cultured CD4+ T cells. TCRdb re-analysed the PCR reads in MiXCR, keeping a single row per CDR3 protein. The sample holds around 10,000 distinct CDR3 sequences, approximately 66% seen once. Described treatment: roughly 10-day PBMC culture with coronavirus spike peptide pools or control peptides (ViraFEST assay). Every positive PCR date fell between March and December 2020, earlier than the US Alpha, Beta and Delta variants. Having spent 10 days in culture, CD4+ T cells were then isolated by negative selection.

Sequencing was done on a sample of CD4+ T cells from blood, cultured in vitro. The origin of this receptor is a human donor who had recovered from COVID-19. This chain connects TRBV12-3 or TRBV12-4 to TRBJ1-3; D is unresolved. The CDR3 spells CASSLRRSGNTIYF. The CDR3 bases are TGTGCCAGCAGTTTACGACGATCCGGAAACACCATATATTTT.